These 17 T cell receptor beta chains came from one sample sequenced in a study of OX40 agonist ivuxolimab in advanced cancers. Clones were sequenced by immunoSEQ multiplex PCR, and TCRdb holds only the in-frame ones, with some missing. The table includes approximately 47,000 clones, around nine tenths detected once. This sample comprised CD4+ or CD8+ T cells sorted from blood, obtained in a trial of the OX40 agonist ivuxolimab. The receptors stem from an adult with an advanced solid tumor such as melanoma, head and neck, liver or kidney cancer.

CDR3 nucleotide sequence: TGTGCCAGCAGCTTCACGGACGGGGGCGATACGCAGTATTTT. The encoded protein is CASSFTDGGDTQYF. V gene TRBV7-2 combines with J gene TRBJ2-3; D may match TRBD1 or TRBD2 (6 bases each). The CDR3 is 14 residues long. Germline CDR1 is SGHTA and CDR2 is FQGNSA. V was clipped by 3 bases and J by 6 bases, with 13 bases between them.

This sequence joins TRBV4-1 and TRBJ2-3; D is unclear. Deletions cut 4 bases from V and 4 bases from J, with 21 bases between. Germline V CDR1 and CDR2: MGHRA, YSYEKL. The CDR3 sequence is 17 residues long. The CDR3 reads CASSRGILAAMSDTQYF. The DNA for the CDR3 is TGCGCCAGCAGCCGAGGAATCCTGGCCGCCATGTCAGATACGCAGTATTTT.

This clone was detected once. The V gene is TRBV7-7, the J gene TRBJ2-1; 8 bases are shared with TRBD2. The CDR3 has 17 amino acids. Germline CDR1 and CDR2: SSHAT and FNYEAQ (reference sequence). J was trimmed by 1 base and V by 5 bases; bases with no gene match: 10. The CDR3 sequence: CASSNSRERGSYNEQFF. DNA for the CDR3: TGTGCCAGCAGCAACTCCCGCGAGCGGGGGTCCTACAATGAGCAGTTCTTC.

The CDR3 DNA follows: TGTGCCAGCAGCTCCGAGACAGGGAATACGGGGACCGGGGAGCTGTTTTTT. Translation: CASSSETGNTGTGELFF. The genes are TRBV13 and TRBJ2-2; 7 bases match TRBD1. Germline loops: CDR1 PRHDT, CDR2 FYEKMQ (reference sequence). The CDR3 runs 17 residues. Trimming took 4 bases from V and 5 from J; bases not matched to a gene: 13.

The chain carries TRBV13 and TRBJ2-2; 8 nucleotides match TRBD2. J gave up 5 bases and V 5 bases, and 10 bases lay outside the gene matches. Germline assignment: CDR1 PRHDT and CDR2 FYEKMQ (reference sequence). The CDR3 has 16 residues. This CDR3 is CASSQTAGGGTGELFF. The CDR3 DNA follows: TGTGCCAGCAGCCAAACTGCGGGGGGCGGGACCGGGGAGCTGTTTTTT.

The CDR3 coding sequence is TGTGCCAGCAGTTTCGGGACAGGGGGCGGGTACGAGCAGTACTTC. This codes for CASSFGTGGGYEQYF. J is TRBJ2-7 and V is TRBV27, with 12 positions matching TRBD1. Germline V gene sequence: CDR1 MNHEY, CDR2 SMNVEV (reference sequence). The CDR3 contains 15 residues. J lost 4 bases, V lost 3 bases, and 4 bases had no gene match.

The V gene is TRBV19, the J gene TRBJ1-2, with D possibly TRBD1 on 5 matching bases. Trimming took 5 bases from V and 5 from J, leaving 15 bases between them. The CDR3 runs to 14 residues. Germline CDR1 reads LNHDA; CDR2 reads SQIVND (reference sequence). CDR3 nucleotide sequence: TGTGCCAGTAGTCCCGGGAGGGGCGCGTATGGCTACACCTTC. Translation: CASSPGRGAYGYTF.

This clone was recorded only once. The J gene is TRBJ2-5, the V gene TRBV11-2; no definite D call. The CDR3 has 16 amino acids. Deletions cut 5 bases from V and 1 base from J, with 17 bases between. Germline V gives CDR1 SGHAT, CDR2 FQNNGV. The CDR3: CASSLLLTYGQETQYF. CDR3 nucleotides: TGTGCCAGCAGCCTACTTCTTACGTATGGCCAAGAGACCCAGTACTTC.

The chain is built from TRBV19 and TRBJ2-5; 7 positions match TRBD1. The CDR3 is made up of 14 amino acids. The trim removed 3 bases at V and 4 bases at J, leaving 5 bases unmatched. The germline V gene encodes CDR1 LNHDA and CDR2 SQIVND (reference sequence). CDR3 nucleotides: TGTGCCAGTAGTATGTTGGGACAGCGAGAGACCCAGTACTTC. Amino acid sequence: CASSMLGQRETQYF.

The J gene is TRBJ2-1, the V gene TRBV6-4; TRBD1 matches at 7 bases. Trimming at V came to 2 bases and at J to 0 bases, leaving 4 bases not matched to a gene. The CDR3 sequence is 16 residues long. Germline V lookup: CDR1 MRHNA, CDR2 SNTAGT. The CDR3: CASSDSRDSSYNEQFF. The CDR3 DNA reads TGTGCCAGCAGTGACAGCCGGGACAGCTCCTACAATGAGCAGTTCTTC.

The genes are TRBV25-1 and TRBJ1-5; D unresolved. Germline loops: CDR1 MGHDK, CDR2 SYGVNS. Trimming pared 4 bases from V and 2 bases from J, leaving 3 bases between. The CDR3 sequence is 12 residues long. The CDR3 nucleotides are TGTGCCAGCAGTGGCGGCAATCAGCCCCAGCATTTT. Its translation is CASSGGNQPQHF.

CDR3: CASSQEGVPTEAFF. DNA for the CDR3: TGCGCCAGCAGCCAAGAAGGGGTCCCTACTGAAGCTTTCTTT. The gene calls are TRBV4-3 and TRBJ1-1, with D possibly TRBD1 on 5 matching bases. The V end lost 0 bases, the J end lost 5 bases, and 10 bases lay between the germline ends. The CDR3 has 14 residues. Germline V gene data show CDR1 as LGHNA and CDR2 as YSLEER.

The chain employs TRBV9 and TRBJ2-1, with 12 bases aligning to TRBD2. With 4 bases clipped from V and 3 bases from J, the junction kept 2 bases outside the gene matches. The CDR3 is 15 residues long. The V gene's germline CDR1 is SGDLS and CDR2 YYNGEE. CDR3 region: CASSPSGGVYNEQFF. The CDR3 DNA reads as TGTGCCAGCAGCCCTAGCGGGGGGGTCTACAATGAGCAGTTCTTC.

DNA for the CDR3: TGTGCCAGCAGTTTACTCGGGCAGGGCGGGCTGTTTTTT. Its protein product is CASSLLGQGGLFF. The V call is TRBV27, the J call TRBJ2-2, with D perhaps matching TRBD1 (5 bases). The germline CDR1 and CDR2 sequences are MNHEY and SMNVEV (reference sequence). This CDR3 has 13 residues. The ends were cut back, 2 bases at V and 13 bases at J, with 14 bases in the middle.

The chain carries TRBV7-9 and TRBJ1-3; D remains unclear. CDR1 and CDR2 from the germline V gene are SEHNR and FQNEAQ (reference sequence). The CDR3 is 14 amino acids. Deletions cut 2 bases from V and 1 base from J, with 6 bases between. In DNA form, the CDR3 reads TGTGCCAGCAGCTTAAGTAATTCTGGAAACACCATATATTTT. It codes for CASSLSNSGNTIYF. The entire variable domain, with the rest obtained from reference TRBV7-9 and TRBJ1-3, is as follows: DTGVSQNPRHKITKRGQNVTFRCDPISEHNRLYWYRQTLGQGPEFLTYFQNEAQLEKSRLLSDRFSAERPKGSFSTLEIQRTEQGDSAMYLCASSLSNSGNTIYFGEGSWLTVV.

The chain employs TRBV4-1 and TRBJ2-1; D is unresolved. The CDR3 consists of 16 residues. Trimming took off 1 base at V and 0 bases at J, with 10 bases between the two ends. CDR1 MGHRA and CDR2 YSYEKL come from the germline V gene. CDR3 sequence (DNA): TGCGCCAGCAGCCAAGCCGCTAGTAGCTCCTACAATGAGCAGTTCTTC. Translation gives CASSQAASSSYNEQFF.

The chain combines TRBV29-1 with TRBJ1-2, with 7 bases that match TRBD1. Germline V lookup: CDR1 SQVTM, CDR2 ANQGSEA. CDR3 size: 14 residues. With V trimmed by 0 bases and J by 3 bases, 4 bases remained unmatched. The CDR3 region has the DNA TGCAGCGTTGAAGATCCCGACAGGGACTATGGCTACACCTTC. Translating gives CSVEDPDRDYGYTF.